Below, 7 T cell receptor beta chains from the same sample are listed, as sequenced in a study of T cell responses to AZD1222 COVID-19 vaccine. The table came from immunoSEQ multiplex PCR; TCRdb's copy has only in-frame clones and leaves some out. The profile shows around 87,000 clones, 65% to 90% of them singletons. This sample comprised peripheral blood, obtained on day 0 of AZD1222 vaccination. The receptor source for this set is an adult in good health.

The CDR3 DNA follows: TGTGCCTGGAGTGTAGGGACCGGAAAACTGTTTTTT. Protein sequence: CAWSVGTGKLFF. This sequence joins TRBV30 and TRBJ1-4; the D gene is possibly TRBD1 (5 bases). This CDR3 has 12 amino acids. Trimming removed 0 bases from V and 10 bases from J, with 9 bases in between. The germline gives CDR1 GTSNPN, CDR2 SVGIG (reference sequence).

This rearrangement joins TRBV5-6 to TRBJ1-2, with D perhaps matching TRBD1 (6 bases). The germline V gene has CDR1 SGHDT and CDR2 YYEEEE. With 5 bases removed from V and 4 bases from J, the gap between germline ends came to 15 bases. There are 14 residues in the CDR3. CDR3 sequence reads: CASRNTRGTYGYTF. The CDR3, as DNA: TGTGCCAGCAGAAACACCAGGGGAACCTATGGCTACACCTTC.

This clone was picked up a small number of times. CDR3 bases: TGTGCCAGCAGCTTAGGGCGCAGGGGCGAGCAGTACTTC. The encoded protein is CASSLGRRGEQYF. The gene calls are TRBV13 and TRBJ2-7, with D possibly TRBD1 on 6 matching bases. V lost 0 bases to trimming and J lost 6 bases, with 9 bases between them. In germline, CDR1 is PRHDT, CDR2 FYEKMQ (reference sequence). The CDR3 loop spans 13 amino acids.

This chain uses TRBV27 with TRBJ2-4; tentative D call: TRBD1 (5 bases). This CDR3 has 16 amino acids. CDR1 is MNHEY and CDR2 is SMNVEV in the germline V gene (reference sequence). V was shortened by 6 bases and J by 0 bases, with 15 bases between the two germline ends. The CDR3 here is CASSQTVTLAKNIQYF. The CDR3 DNA is TGTGCCAGCAGCCAGACAGTCACACTAGCCAAAAACATTCAGTACTTC.

J is TRBJ1-2 and V is TRBV3-1 (or the pseudogene TRBV3-2); the D is unclear. Trimming shortened V by 1 base and J by 4 bases, and 7 bases separated the two germline ends. The CDR3 has 13 amino acids. Germline loops: CDR1 LGHDT, CDR2 YNNKEL (reference sequence). The DNA for the CDR3 is TGTGCCAGCAGCCAAGTTATCAGCTATGGCTACACCTTC. Protein: CASSQVISYGYTF.

The chain combines TRBV7-9 with TRBJ2-7, with D perhaps matching TRBD2 (5 bases). Trimming left V 5 bases short and J 6 bases short, with 14 bases between. This CDR3 has 13 amino acids. Germline V gives CDR1 SEHNR, CDR2 FQNEAQ (reference sequence). As DNA, the CDR3 is TGTGCCAGCAGCCCGGGGTTTACGGCCGAGCAGTACTTC. It yields the protein CASSPGFTAEQYF.

This clone has only one observation. J is TRBJ1-4 and V is TRBV5-1; D gene uncertain. The germline gives CDR1 SGHRS, CDR2 YFSETQ. V gave up 6 bases and J gave up 0 bases, with 9 bases separating them. CDR3 length: 14 amino acids. CDR3 sequence (DNA): TGCGCCAGCAAGCCGGCACCAACTAATGAAAAACTGTTTTTT. Its translation: CASKPAPTNEKLFF.